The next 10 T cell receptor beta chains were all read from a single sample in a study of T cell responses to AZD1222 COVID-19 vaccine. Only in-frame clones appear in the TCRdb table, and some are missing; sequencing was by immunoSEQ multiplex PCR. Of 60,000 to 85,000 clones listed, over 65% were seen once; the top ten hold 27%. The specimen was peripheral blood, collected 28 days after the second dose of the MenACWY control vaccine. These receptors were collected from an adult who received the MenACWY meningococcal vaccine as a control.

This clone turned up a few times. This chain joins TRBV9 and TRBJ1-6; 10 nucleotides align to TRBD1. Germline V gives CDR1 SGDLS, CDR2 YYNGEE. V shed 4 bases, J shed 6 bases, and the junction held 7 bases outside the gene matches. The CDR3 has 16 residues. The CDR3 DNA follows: TGTGCCAGCAGCCCAGGACAGGGGGACGGTAATTCACCCCTCCACTTT. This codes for CASSPGQGDGNSPLHF.

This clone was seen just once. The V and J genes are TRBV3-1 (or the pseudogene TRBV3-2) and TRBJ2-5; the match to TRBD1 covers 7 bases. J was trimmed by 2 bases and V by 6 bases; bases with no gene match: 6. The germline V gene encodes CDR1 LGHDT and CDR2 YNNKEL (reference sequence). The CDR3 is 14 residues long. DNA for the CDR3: TGTGCCAGCAGGACCTGGACAGGTCAAGAGACCCAGTACTTC. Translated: CASRTWTGQETQYF.

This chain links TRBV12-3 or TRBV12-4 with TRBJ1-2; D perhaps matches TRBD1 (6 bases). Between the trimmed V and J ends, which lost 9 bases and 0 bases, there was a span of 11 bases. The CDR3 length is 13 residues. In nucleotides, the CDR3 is TGTGCCAGTGGACAGTCTCCTAACTATGGCTACACCTTC. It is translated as CASGQSPNYGYTF.

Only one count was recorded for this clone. This CDR3 is CASSQDRFGNEKLFF. The CDR3 nucleotides read TGTGCCAGTAGCCAGGACCGGTTTGGAAATGAAAAACTGTTTTTT. The chain links TRBV19 to TRBJ1-4; no definite D call. The length of the CDR3 is 15 residues. Germline CDR1 and CDR2: LNHDA and SQIVND (reference sequence). V lost 6 bases and J 5 bases, leaving 16 bases between the germline ends. Variable domain in full (rest from reference TRBV19 and TRBJ1-4): DGGITQSPKYLFRKEGQNVTLSCEQNLNHDAMYWYRQDPGQGLRLIYYSQIVNDFQKGDIAEGYSVSREKKESFPLTVTSAQKNPTAFYLCASSQDRFGNEKLFFGSGTQLSVL.

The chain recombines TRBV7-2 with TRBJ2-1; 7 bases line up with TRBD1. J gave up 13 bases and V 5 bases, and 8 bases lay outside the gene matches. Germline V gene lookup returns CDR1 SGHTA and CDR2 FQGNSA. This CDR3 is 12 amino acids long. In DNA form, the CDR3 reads TGTGCCAGCAGCACCATAGGACAGGTCCAGTTCTTC. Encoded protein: CASSTIGQVQFF.

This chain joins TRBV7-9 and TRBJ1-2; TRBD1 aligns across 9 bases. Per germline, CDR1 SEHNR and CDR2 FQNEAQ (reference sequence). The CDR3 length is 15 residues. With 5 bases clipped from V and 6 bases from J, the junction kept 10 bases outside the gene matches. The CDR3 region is CASSPIQQGAHGYTF. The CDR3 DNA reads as TGTGCCAGCAGCCCGATACAACAGGGGGCGCATGGCTACACCTTC. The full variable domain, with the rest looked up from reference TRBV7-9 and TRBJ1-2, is DTGVSQNPRHKITKRGQNVTFRCDPISEHNRLYWYRQTLGQGPEFLTYFQNEAQLEKSRLLSDRFSAERPKGSFSTLEIQRTEQGDSAMYLCASSPIQQGAHGYTFGSGTRLTVV.

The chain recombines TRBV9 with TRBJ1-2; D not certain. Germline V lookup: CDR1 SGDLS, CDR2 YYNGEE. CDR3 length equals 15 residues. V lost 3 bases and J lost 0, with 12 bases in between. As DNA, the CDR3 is TGTGCCAGCAGCGCAGACTCGGAAGCTAACTATGGCTACACCTTC. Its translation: CASSADSEANYGYTF. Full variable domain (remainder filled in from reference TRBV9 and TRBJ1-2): DSGVTQTPKHLITATGQRVTLRCSPRSGDLSVYWYQQSLDQGLQFLIQYYNGEERAKGNILERFSAQQFPDLHSELNLSSLELGDSALYFCASSADSEANYGYTFGSGTRLTVV.

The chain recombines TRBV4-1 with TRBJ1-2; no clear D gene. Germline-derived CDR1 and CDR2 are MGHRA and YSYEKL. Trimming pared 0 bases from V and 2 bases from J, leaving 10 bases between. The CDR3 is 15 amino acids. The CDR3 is CASSQDRAVNYGYTF. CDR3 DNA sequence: TGCGCCAGCAGCCAAGATAGGGCAGTAAACTATGGCTACACCTTC.

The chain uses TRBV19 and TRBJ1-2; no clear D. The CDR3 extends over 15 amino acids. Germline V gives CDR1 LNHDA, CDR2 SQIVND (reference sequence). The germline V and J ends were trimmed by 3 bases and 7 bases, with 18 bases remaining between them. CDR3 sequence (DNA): TGTGCCAGTAGTATGGGCCCTGACCGGCGGGCTGGCTACACCTTC. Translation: CASSMGPDRRAGYTF. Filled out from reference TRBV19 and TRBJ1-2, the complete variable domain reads DGGITQSPKYLFRKEGQNVTLSCEQNLNHDAMYWYRQDPGQGLRLIYYSQIVNDFQKGDIAEGYSVSREKKESFPLTVTSAQKNPTAFYLCASSMGPDRRAGYTFGSGTRLTVV.

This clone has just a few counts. CDR3 sequence: CASRQGNTGELFF. The CDR3 coding sequence is TGTGCCAGCAGACAGGGAAACACCGGGGAGCTGTTTTTT. The genes are TRBV27 and TRBJ2-2; possibly TRBD1 for D (6 bases). In germline, CDR1 is MNHEY, CDR2 SMNVEV (reference sequence). V dropped 6 bases and J dropped 2 bases, with 7 bases sitting between them. This CDR3 region has 13 residues.